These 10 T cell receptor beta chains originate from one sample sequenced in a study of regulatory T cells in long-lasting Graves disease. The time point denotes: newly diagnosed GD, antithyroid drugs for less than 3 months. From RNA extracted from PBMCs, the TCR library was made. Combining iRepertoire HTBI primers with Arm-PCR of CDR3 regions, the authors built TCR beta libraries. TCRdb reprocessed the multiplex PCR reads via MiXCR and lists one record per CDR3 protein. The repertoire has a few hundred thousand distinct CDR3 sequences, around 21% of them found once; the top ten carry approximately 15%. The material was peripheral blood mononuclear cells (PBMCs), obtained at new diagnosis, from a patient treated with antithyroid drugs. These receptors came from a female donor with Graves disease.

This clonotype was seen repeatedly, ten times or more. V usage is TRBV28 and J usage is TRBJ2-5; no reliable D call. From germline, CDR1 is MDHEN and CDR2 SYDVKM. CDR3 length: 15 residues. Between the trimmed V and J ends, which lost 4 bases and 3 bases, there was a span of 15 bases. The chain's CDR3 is CASSSPPPAEETQYF. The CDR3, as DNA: TGTGCCAGCAGTTCCCCACCCCCCGCAGAAGAGACCCAGTACTTC.

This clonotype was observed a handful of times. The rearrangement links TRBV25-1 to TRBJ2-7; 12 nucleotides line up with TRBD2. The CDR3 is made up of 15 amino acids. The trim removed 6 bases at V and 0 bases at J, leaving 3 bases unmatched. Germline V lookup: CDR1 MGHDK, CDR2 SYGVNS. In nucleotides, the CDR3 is TGTGCCAGCAGCGGACTAGCGGGGAGCTCCTACGAGCAGTACTTC. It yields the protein CASSGLAGSSYEQYF.

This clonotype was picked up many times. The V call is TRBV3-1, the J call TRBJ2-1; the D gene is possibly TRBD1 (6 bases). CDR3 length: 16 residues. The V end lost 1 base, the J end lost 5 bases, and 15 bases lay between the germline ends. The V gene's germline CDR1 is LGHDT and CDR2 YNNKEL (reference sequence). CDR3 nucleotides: TGTGCCAGCAGCCAAGCCAGGGGACCTCCCAACAATGAGCAGTTCTTC. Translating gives CASSQARGPPNNEQFF.

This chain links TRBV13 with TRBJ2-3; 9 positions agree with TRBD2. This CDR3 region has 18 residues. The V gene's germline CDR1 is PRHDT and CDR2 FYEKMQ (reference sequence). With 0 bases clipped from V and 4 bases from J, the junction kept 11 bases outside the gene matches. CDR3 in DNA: TGTGCCAGCAGCTTAGGAGGGGAGGCTAGCGGGGCTCCAGATACGCAGTATTTT. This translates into CASSLGGEASGAPDTQYF.

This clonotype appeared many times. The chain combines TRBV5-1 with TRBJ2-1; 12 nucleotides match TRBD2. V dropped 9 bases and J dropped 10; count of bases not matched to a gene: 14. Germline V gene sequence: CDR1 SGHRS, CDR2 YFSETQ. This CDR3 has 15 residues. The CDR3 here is CATKEGLAGLGEQFF. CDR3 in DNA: TGCGCCACCAAGGAGGGACTAGCGGGCCTAGGGGAGCAGTTCTTC.

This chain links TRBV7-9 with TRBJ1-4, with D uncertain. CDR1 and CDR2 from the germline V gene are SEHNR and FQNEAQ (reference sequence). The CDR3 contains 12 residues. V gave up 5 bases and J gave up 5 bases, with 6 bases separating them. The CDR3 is CASSPVNEKLFF. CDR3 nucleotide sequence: TGTGCCAGCAGCCCTGTGAATGAAAAACTGTTTTTT.

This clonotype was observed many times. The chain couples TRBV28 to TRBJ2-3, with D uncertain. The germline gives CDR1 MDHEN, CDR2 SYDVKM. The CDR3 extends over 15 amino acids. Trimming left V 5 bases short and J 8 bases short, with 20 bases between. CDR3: CASSHKKDKFGTQYF. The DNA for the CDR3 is TGTGCCAGCAGTCATAAAAAAGACAAGTTTGGTACGCAGTATTTT.

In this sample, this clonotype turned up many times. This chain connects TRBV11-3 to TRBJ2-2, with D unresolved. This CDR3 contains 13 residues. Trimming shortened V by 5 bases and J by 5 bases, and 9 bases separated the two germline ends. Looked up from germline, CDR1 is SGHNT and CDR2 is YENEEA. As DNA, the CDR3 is TGTGCCAGCAGCCCCGGCCCAACCGGGGAGCTGTTTTTT. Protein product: CASSPGPTGELFF.

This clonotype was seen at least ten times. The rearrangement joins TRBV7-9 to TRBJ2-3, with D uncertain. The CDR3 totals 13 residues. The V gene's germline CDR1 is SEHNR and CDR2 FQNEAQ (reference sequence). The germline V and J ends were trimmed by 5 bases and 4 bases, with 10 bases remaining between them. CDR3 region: CASSPTTADTQYF. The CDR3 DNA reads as TGTGCCAGCAGCCCTACTACCGCAGATACGCAGTATTTT.

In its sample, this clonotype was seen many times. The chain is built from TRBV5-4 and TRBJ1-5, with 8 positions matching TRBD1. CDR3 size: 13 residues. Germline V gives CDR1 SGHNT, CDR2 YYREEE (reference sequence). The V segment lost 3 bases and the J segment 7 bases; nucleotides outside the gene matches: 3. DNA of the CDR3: TGTGCCAGCAGCTCGGACAGGGAGCAGCCCCAGCATTTT. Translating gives CASSSDREQPQHF.